This T cell receptor (beta chain) was observed in a study of T cell repertoires in aging, cancer and after chemotherapy. The overall study: Roughly 9.3 million TCR reads made up the full dataset.

Peripheral blood genomic DNA, not sorted cells or RNA, was the template. In the case of this clonotype: The antigen remains unidentified.

The study, taken as a whole, reports: In healthy donors, age-related TCR diversity loss mainly reflected lost richness.

A mixed TRB-A/B primer pool amplified rearranged TRB by multiplex touch-down PCR. TCRdb reanalysed the multiplex PCR reads using MiXCR and keeps one entry per CDR3 protein. This table holds about 9,000 distinct CDR3 sequences, approximately 30% found once. The source material was blood. This clonotype was sampled from a human donor in good health.

The CDR3 DNA sequence: TGTGCCAGCAGTCCGGGACAGGGGTACACCGGGGAGCTGTTTTTT. Translated: CASSPGQGYTGELFF. The V and J genes are TRBV12-3 or TRBV12-4 and TRBJ2-2; 10 bases line up with TRBD1. The junction had 3 bases not matched to a gene; V was cut back by 5 bases and J by 3 bases. This CDR3 spans 15 amino acids.